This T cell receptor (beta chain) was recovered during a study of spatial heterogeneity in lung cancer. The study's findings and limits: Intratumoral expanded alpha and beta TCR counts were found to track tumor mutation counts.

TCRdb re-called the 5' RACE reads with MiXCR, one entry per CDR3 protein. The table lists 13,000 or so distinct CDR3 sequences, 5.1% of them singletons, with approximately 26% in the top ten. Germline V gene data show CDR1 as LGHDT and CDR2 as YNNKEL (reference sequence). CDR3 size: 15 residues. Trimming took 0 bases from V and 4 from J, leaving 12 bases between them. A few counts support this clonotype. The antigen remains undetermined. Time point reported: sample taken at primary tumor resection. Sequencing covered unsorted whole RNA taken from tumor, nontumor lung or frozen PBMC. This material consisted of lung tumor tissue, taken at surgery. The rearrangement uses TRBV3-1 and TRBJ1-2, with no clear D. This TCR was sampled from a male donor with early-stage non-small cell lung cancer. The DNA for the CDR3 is TGTGCCAGCAGCCAAGATAGCGCAGGACTCTATGGCTACACCTTC. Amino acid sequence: CASSQDSAGLYGYTF. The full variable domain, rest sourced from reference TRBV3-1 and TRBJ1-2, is DTAVSQTPKYLVTQMGNDKSIKCEQNLGHDTMYWYKQDSKKFLKIMFSYNNKELIINETVPNRFSPKSPDKAHLNLHINSLELGDSAVYFCASSQDSAGLYGYTFGSGTRLTVV.